The source of this T cell receptor (beta chain) is a study of beta chain features in type 1 diabetes (dated by TCRdb to 2016 to 2019). With regard to the full study: Mean age, gender distribution, total cell number and subset yield did not differ between patients and healthy donors. The study compared TCRB repertoires of sorted circulating CD4+ T cell subsets between recently diagnosed type 1 diabetes patients and matched healthy donors. Across all samples, fewer than 130 million sorted cells were examined, and cell number per subset correlated strongly with RNA yield. Whereas all 28 donors provided naive and central memory subsets, regulatory and stem cell-like memory subsets were isolated from just 8 patients and roughly 8 healthy donors.

Study-level results and caveats: Because small numbers of individuals were included in the HLA sub-analyses, any influence of HLA type on TCRB rearrangement was left unresolved. Because cDNA rather than genomic DNA was sequenced, highly expressing activated cells could have been over-represented, although no difference in activation and CD3 levels was found between groups. The naive, central memory and regulatory TCRB repertoires appeared to resemble one another more closely among patients than among healthy donors. Shorter templates might be favored by PCR, yet because patient and control samples were amplified and corrected together, any such skew would affect both groups equally. Patients with type 1 diabetes made fewer insertions and deleted more nucleotides at VDJ recombination sites, implying thymic rearrangement abnormalities. In all four CD4+ subsets, TCRB CDR3 length was moderately but significantly shorter in type 1 diabetes patients.

This clone was seen a few times. Which antigen it targets is not known. Base-call qualities are not available, and no considerably larger clone is one nucleotide away. Each donor gave one peripheral blood draw, averaging about 100 mL, which was collected into heparinised tubes. Naive, central memory, regulatory and stem cell-like memory CD4+ T cells were sorted on a BD FACSAria II using a panel including CD45RO, CCR7, CD25, CD127, CD95 and CD27. Purity was above 95% for every sorted population. Right away, PBMCs were isolated by Lymphoprep density gradient centrifugation and were stained directly, with no culture step. So that batch effects would be minimized, each experiment stained and sorted samples in pairs, pairing one healthy donor with one patient. All of the isolated RNA was reverse transcribed with the High Capacity cDNA Reverse Transcription Kit, so expressed TCRB transcripts were sequenced. Naive, central memory and regulatory T cell samples underwent deep immunoSEQ sequencing, averaging about 3.3 million total reads per sample. Sorted cells were lysed in RLT buffer and RNA was extracted with DNase-treated RNeasy Micro or Mini kits, depending on cell number. Each cell subset was processed separately to prevent cross-contamination, with patient and healthy donor samples processed together. Using the immunoSEQ multiplex PCR, TCRB sequences were amplified from cDNA into 87-bp fragments spanning the CDR3 region. Amplicons were sequenced on the Illumina HiSeq platform. The authors processed their data as follows. PCR bias was computationally corrected using synthetic template baselines, reads within Hamming distance 2 were collapsed, and singletons that could not be merged were discarded. Reads were aligned to IMGT to assign V, D and J genes, CDR3 length, and insertions or deletions at six rearrangement sites. Within each subset, clonotype counts were normalized to sorted cell number, and only after that were true diversity and Gini coefficients computed with the tcR R package. Repertoire sharing was quantified using the overlap coefficient calculated on TCRB nucleotide sequences. Out-of-frame TCRB sequences from naive cells were analyzed as a proxy for the pre-selection repertoire. In TCRdb, the immuneACCESS table is reduced to in-frame sequences with V and J assigned. These tables do not hold every clone; where another copy was compared, an unresolved V gene accounts for under half, and the others remain unexplained. The D gene and trimming were derived from the DNA, and the V and J assignments and clone size from that table. Within this sample are fewer than 900,000 clones, with around a sixth of them counted one time only. The top ten constitute 0.023% of the sample.

This TCR was sampled from a young woman in good health. Sequencing used naive CD4+ T cells from blood. The cell subset or site label for this specimen denotes: true naive CD4+ T cells.

The CDR3 here reads CASSLDRAGTQYF. The DNA is TGTGCCAGCAGCTTAGATAGGGCTGGGACCCAGTACTTC. The sequence links TRBV11-2 to TRBJ2-5; the D segment cannot be called with confidence. CDR1 SGHAT and CDR2 FQNNGV are derived from the germline V gene. V drops 0 bases and J drops 7 bases, leaving 9 bases in between. The CDR3, from cysteine to phenylalanine, totals 13 residues. The CDR3 DNA has 39 bases and is translated from base 1.